The 9 T cell receptor beta chains listed next were all sequenced from one sample in a study of cytomegalovirus exposure and HLA in healthy donors. Use of 60 Vbeta and 13 Jbeta primers characterized the PCR. Profiled with immunoSEQ multiplex PCR; TCRdb holds only in-frame clones, not every one. Among 150,000 to 200,000 clones listed, more than 80% were seen once. The specimen sequenced was PBMCs. The receptors originated from a woman under 30 in good health and CMV-seronegative.

The chain carries TRBV4-2 and TRBJ2-3, with TRBD2 identical over 8 bases. The ends lost 1 base at V and 5 bases at J; junction bases unmatched: 2. Germline V gene lookup returns CDR1 LGHNA and CDR2 YNFKEQ. The length of the CDR3 is 14 residues. The DNA for the CDR3 is TGTGCCAGCAGCCAAGGCGGGGGGATAGATACGCAGTATTTT. Encoded protein: CASSQGGGIDTQYF.

The rearrangement links TRBV19 to TRBJ2-5, with D possibly being TRBD1 (5 bases). V was shortened by 4 bases and J by 4 bases, with 10 bases between the two germline ends. CDR1 and CDR2 from the germline V gene are LNHDA and SQIVND (reference sequence). This CDR3 comprises 13 residues. The CDR3 here is CASSTDMGETQYF. CDR3 in DNA: TGTGCCAGTAGTACGGACATGGGAGAGACCCAGTACTTC.

This sequence joins TRBV19 and TRBJ2-2; D unresolved. The germline V gene has CDR1 LNHDA and CDR2 SQIVND (reference sequence). CDR3 length: 13 residues. Trimming removed 4 bases from V and 3 bases from J, with 6 bases in between. The CDR3 DNA is TGTGCCAGTAGTAGAAGCGACACCGGGGAGCTGTTTTTT. This gives the protein CASSRSDTGELFF. Together with reference TRBV19 and TRBJ2-2, the CDR3 gives the full variable domain: DGGITQSPKYLFRKEGQNVTLSCEQNLNHDAMYWYRQDPGQGLRLIYYSQIVNDFQKGDIAEGYSVSREKKESFPLTVTSAQKNPTAFYLCASSRSDTGELFFGEGSRLTVL.

V is TRBV7-9 and J is TRBJ2-1, with 9 bases that match TRBD2. CDR1 is SEHNR, CDR2 FQNEAQ, per germline (reference sequence). The V and J ends lost 5 bases and 4 bases, in that order; junction bases with no gene match: 9. This CDR3 region has 16 residues. The CDR3 spells CASSEGLALDYNEQFF. The CDR3 bases are TGTGCCAGCAGCGAGGGACTAGCCCTCGATTACAATGAGCAGTTCTTC. Variable domain in full (rest from reference TRBV7-9 and TRBJ2-1): DTGVSQNPRHKITKRGQNVTFRCDPISEHNRLYWYRQTLGQGPEFLTYFQNEAQLEKSRLLSDRFSAERPKGSFSTLEIQRTEQGDSAMYLCASSEGLALDYNEQFFGPGTRLTVL.

The chain joins TRBV6-1 to TRBJ2-1, with D possibly being TRBD2 (6 bases). Germline CDR1 MNHNS, CDR2 SASEGT. This CDR3 comprises 17 residues. Trimming left V 4 bases short and J 4 bases short, with 20 bases between. The CDR3 DNA is TGTGCCAGCAGTGGTCGGGGGACCCGCTTAATATACAATGAGCAGTTCTTC. This translates into CASSGRGTRLIYNEQFF.

This rearrangement joins TRBV18 to TRBJ1-1; possible D gene TRBD1, 5 bases. Deletions cut 4 bases from V and 7 bases from J, with 10 bases between. Germline CDR1 and CDR2: KGHSH and LQKENI. The CDR3 consists of 12 residues. The CDR3 bases are TGTGCCAGCTCACTAAGCGACAGTGAAGCTTTCTTT. It is translated as CASSLSDSEAFF.

The rearrangement links TRBV5-1 to TRBJ2-1, with 10 nucleotides matching TRBD1. The CDR3 has 15 residues. Trimming at V came to 4 bases and at J to 1 base, leaving 2 bases not matched to a gene. CDR1 and CDR2 (germline): SGHRS, YFSETQ. The CDR3 coding sequence is TGCGCCAGCAGCAGACAGGGGGCTTCCTACAATGAGCAGTTCTTC. As protein: CASSRQGASYNEQFF.

This clone was picked up one time. J is TRBJ1-1 and V is TRBV5-1; D uncertain. The CDR3 is made up of 17 amino acids. The V gene's germline CDR1 is SGHRS and CDR2 YFSETQ. The V and J ends lost 4 bases and 2 bases respectively, with 21 bases between them. The CDR3 DNA is TGCGCCAGCAGCCTAACGCTAGGCACCGAAGTAAACACTGAAGCTTTCTTT. Residues: CASSLTLGTEVNTEAFF.

V gene TRBV18 combines with J gene TRBJ1-2; no definite D call. Trimming left V 0 bases short and J 8 bases short, with 13 bases between. The CDR3 length is 14 residues. Per the germline V gene, CDR1 is KGHSH and CDR2 is LQKENI. CDR3 in DNA: TGTGCCAGCTCACCACCGACGGGTGTATACGGCTACACCTTC. Protein product: CASSPPTGVYGYTF.